This T cell receptor (beta chain) is from a study of blood T cell repertoires in COVID-19. Study at large: The samples span acute and convalescent COVID-19 from the United States, Italy and Spain.

This clone was detected once. Individuals aged about 18 to 100 years were recruited from approximately 24 US areas. Cohorts were assigned according to the clinical history that participants reported. Each recovered donor of Cohort 3 presented with two negative PCRs, clearance, or symptom resolution. This CDR3 has 16 residues. Trimming took 7 bases from V and 0 from J; bases not matched to a gene: 9. The V gene's germline CDR1 is MNHEY and CDR2 SMNVEV (reference sequence). Measured with immunoSEQ multiplex PCR; TCRdb has only the in-frame clones, and not every one. The sample holds roughly 250,000 clones, around 87% seen once.

What was sequenced was PBMCs or T cells enriched from blood (not recorded which). The rearrangement links TRBV27 to TRBJ1-3, with 7 bases matching TRBD1. The sequence was obtained from a woman aged 45-65 years who had recovered from COVID-19. CDR3 sequence (DNA): TGTGCCAGCATGGAAGGACAGGCTTTCTCTGGAAACACCATATATTTT. This sequence encodes CASMEGQAFSGNTIYF.